One sample yielded the 4 T cell receptor beta chains listed below, sequenced in a study of T cell clonotyping in hematopoietic cell transplantation. TCRdb keeps only in-frame clones here, not all; method: immunoSEQ multiplex PCR. The profile shows roughly 40,000 clones, roughly 96% of them singletons. Sequencing was carried out using peripheral blood mononuclear cells. The receptors here all came from a young man in good health. Some clones in this sample may be carry-over from other donors' samples.

The chain links TRBV7-2 to TRBJ1-2; TRBD1 aligns across 9 bases. J was trimmed by 8 bases and V by 5 bases; bases with no gene match: 12. This CDR3 spans 15 amino acids. Per the germline V gene, CDR1 is SGHTA and CDR2 is FQGNSA. The CDR3, as DNA: TGTGCCAGCAGCACCCAAACAGGGGGCAATCGGGGCTACACCTTC. Its protein product is CASSTQTGGNRGYTF.

The chain employs TRBV10-1 and TRBJ1-3; D ambiguous. Germline CDR1 reads WNHNN; CDR2 reads SYGVQD (reference sequence). CDR3 length: 13 residues. The V gene lost 0 bases and the J gene lost 3 bases, with 3 bases spanning the gap. The CDR3 region has the DNA TGCGCCAGCAGTGAGTCGAATGGAAACACCATATATTTT. This translates into CASSESNGNTIYF.

V and J are TRBV2 and TRBJ2-7; D remains ambiguous. The ends were cut back, 4 bases at V and 4 bases at J, with 14 bases in the middle. Germline V gives CDR1 SNHLY, CDR2 FYNNEI. The CDR3 spans 14 residues. The CDR3 here is CASSAQGTVYEQYF. CDR3 DNA: TGTGCCAGCAGTGCCCAAGGTACAGTATACGAGCAGTACTTC.

The V and J genes are TRBV9 and TRBJ2-1, with TRBD2 identical over 9 bases. Germline-derived CDR1 and CDR2 are SGDLS and YYNGEE. V gave up 0 bases and J gave up 9 bases; unmatched junction bases: 7. This CDR3 is built from 15 residues. CDR3 in amino acids: CASSVVGGRGGEQFF. The CDR3 nucleotides are TGTGCCAGCAGCGTAGTAGGCGGGAGGGGGGGTGAGCAGTTCTTC.